This T cell receptor (beta chain) was retrieved from a study of control samples from healthy donors and cancer patients. Produced via immunoSEQ multiplex PCR; TCRdb's table is partial and in-frame only. This repertoire shows some 150,000 clones, 95% to 96% found once; its top ten account for under 1.2%. CDR3 length: 16 amino acids. Per the germline V gene, CDR1 is SGHRS and CDR2 is YFSETQ. V trimming: 4 bases; J trimming: 3 bases; junction bases outside the gene matches: 6. The V call is TRBV5-1, the J call TRBJ2-2; 10 bases match TRBD1. This TCR came from a woman aged 25-40 years in good health. Material: blood. The CDR3 protein is CASSDVGQGYTGELFF. In nucleotides, the CDR3 is TGCGCCAGCAGCGACGTGGGACAGGGGTACACCGGGGAGCTGTTTTTT.